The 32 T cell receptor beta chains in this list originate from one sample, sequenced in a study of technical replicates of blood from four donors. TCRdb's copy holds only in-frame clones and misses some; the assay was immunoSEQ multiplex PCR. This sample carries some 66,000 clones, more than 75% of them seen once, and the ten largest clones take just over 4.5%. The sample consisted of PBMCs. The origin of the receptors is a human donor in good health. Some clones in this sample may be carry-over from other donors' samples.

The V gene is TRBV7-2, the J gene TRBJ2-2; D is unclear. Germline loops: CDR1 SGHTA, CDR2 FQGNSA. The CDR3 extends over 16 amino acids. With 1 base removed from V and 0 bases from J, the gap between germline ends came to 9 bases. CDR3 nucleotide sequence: TGTGCCAGCAGCTTAGTGGCCAGGTCGAACACCGGGGAGCTGTTTTTT. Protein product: CASSLVARSNTGELFF.

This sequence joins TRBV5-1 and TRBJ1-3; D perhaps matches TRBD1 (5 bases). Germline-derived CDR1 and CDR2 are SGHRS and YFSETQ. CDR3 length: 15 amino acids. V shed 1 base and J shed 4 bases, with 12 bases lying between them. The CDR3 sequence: CASSLPRAEGNTIYF. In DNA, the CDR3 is TGCGCCAGCAGCTTGCCCAGGGCCGAAGGAAACACCATATATTTT.

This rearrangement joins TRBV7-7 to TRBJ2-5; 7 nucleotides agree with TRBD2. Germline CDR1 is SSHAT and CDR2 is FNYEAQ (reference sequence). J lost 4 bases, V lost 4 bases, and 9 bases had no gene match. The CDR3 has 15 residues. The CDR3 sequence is CASSSLGTSVETQYF. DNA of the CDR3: TGTGCCAGCAGCTCACTTGGTACTAGCGTAGAGACCCAGTACTTC.

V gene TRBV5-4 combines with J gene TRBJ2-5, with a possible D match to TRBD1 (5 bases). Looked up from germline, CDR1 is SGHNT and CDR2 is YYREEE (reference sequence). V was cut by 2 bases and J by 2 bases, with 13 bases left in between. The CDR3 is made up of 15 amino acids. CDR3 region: CASSFKDGAQETQYF. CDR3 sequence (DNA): TGTGCCAGCAGCTTCAAAGATGGGGCGCAAGAGACCCAGTACTTC. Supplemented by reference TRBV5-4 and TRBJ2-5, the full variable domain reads ETGVTQSPTHLIKTRGQQVTLRCSSQSGHNTVSWYQQALGQGPQFIFQYYREEENGRGNFPPRFSGLQFPNYSSELNVNALELDDSALYLCASSFKDGAQETQYFGPGTRLLVL.

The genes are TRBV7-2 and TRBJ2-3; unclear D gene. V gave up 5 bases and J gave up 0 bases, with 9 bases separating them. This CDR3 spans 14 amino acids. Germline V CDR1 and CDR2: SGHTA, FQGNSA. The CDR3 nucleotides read TGTGCCAGCAGCCCTACTACAAGCACAGATACGCAGTATTTT. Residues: CASSPTTSTDTQYF.

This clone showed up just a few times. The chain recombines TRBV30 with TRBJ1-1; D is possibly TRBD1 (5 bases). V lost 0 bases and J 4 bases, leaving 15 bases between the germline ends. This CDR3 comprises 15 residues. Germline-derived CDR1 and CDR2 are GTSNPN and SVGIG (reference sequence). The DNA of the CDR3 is TGTGCCTGGAGTGTACTTAGGGGAAGGGCCACTGAAGCTTTCTTT. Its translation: CAWSVLRGRATEAFF.

CDR3 in amino acids: CASSDQVYEQYF. For the CDR3, the DNA is TGTGCCAGCAGCGACCAGGTGTACGAGCAGTACTTC. This chain links TRBV6-1 with TRBJ2-7, with no clear D. There are 12 residues in the CDR3. Germline loops: CDR1 MNHNS, CDR2 SASEGT. V lost 6 bases and J 4 bases, leaving 10 bases between the germline ends.

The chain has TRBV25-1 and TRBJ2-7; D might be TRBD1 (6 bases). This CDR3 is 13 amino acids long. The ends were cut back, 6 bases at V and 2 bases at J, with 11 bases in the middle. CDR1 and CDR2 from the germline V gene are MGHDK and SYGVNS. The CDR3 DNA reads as TGTGCCAGCAGAACCCAGGGGACCTACGAGCAGTACTTC. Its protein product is CASRTQGTYEQYF.

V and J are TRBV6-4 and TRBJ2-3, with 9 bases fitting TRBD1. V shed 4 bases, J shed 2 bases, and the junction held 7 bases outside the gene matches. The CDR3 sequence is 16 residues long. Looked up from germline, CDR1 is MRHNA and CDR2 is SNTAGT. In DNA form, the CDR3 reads TGTGCCAGCAGTGGCGACAGGGGGTCCCCCACAGATACGCAGTATTTT. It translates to CASSGDRGSPTDTQYF.

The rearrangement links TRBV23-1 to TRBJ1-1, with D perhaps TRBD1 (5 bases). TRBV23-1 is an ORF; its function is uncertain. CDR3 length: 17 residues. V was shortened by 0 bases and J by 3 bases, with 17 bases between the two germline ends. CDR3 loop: CASSQSERGRTYTEAFF. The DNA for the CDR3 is TGCGCCAGCAGTCAATCAGAGCGGGGGAGAACGTACACTGAAGCTTTCTTT.

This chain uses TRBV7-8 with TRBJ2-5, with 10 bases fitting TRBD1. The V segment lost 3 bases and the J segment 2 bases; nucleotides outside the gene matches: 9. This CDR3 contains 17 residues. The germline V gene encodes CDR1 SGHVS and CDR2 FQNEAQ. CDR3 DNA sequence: TGTGCCAGCAGCTTGGGGCCCGGGACAGGGGAACAAGAGACCCAGTACTTC. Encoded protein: CASSLGPGTGEQETQYF.

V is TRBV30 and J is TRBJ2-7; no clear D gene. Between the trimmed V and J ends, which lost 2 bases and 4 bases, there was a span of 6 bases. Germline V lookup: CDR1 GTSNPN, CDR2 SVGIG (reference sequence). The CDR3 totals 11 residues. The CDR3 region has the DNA TGTGCCTGGAGTACCAGGTACGAGCAGTACTTC. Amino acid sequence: CAWSTRYEQYF.

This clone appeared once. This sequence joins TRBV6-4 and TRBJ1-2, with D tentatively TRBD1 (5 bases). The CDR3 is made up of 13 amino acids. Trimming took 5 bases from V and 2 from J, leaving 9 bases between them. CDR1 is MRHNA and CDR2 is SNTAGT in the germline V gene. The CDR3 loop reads CASSRGRNYGYTF. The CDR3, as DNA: TGTGCCAGCAGTAGGGGTCGGAACTATGGCTACACCTTC.

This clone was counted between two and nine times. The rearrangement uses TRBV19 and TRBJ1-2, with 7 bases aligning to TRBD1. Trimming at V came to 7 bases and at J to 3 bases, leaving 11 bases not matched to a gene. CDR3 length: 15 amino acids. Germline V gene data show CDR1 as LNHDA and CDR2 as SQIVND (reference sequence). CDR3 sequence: CASNNRGGGDYGYTF. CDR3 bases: TGTGCCAGTAACAACAGGGGAGGCGGCGACTATGGCTACACCTTC.

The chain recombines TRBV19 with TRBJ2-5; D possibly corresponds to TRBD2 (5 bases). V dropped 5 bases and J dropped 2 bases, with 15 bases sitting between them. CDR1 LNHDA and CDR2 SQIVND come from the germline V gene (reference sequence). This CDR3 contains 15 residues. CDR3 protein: CASSLASPIQETQYF. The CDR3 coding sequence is TGTGCCAGTAGTTTGGCTAGCCCTATTCAAGAGACCCAGTACTTC.

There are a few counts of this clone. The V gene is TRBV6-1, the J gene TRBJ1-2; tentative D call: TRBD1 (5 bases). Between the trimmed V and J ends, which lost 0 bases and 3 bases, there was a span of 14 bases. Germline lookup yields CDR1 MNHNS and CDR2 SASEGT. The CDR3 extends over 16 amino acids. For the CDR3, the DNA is TGTGCCAGCAGTGAAGCAGAAACAGGCTATTACTATGGCTACACCTTC. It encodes CASSEAETGYYYGYTF.

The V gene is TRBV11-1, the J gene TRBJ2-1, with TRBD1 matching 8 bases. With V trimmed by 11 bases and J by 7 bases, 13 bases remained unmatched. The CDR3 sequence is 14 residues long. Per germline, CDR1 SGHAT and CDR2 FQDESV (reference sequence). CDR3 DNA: TGTGCCCCTTTGGCGGACAGGGTCGGAAATGAGCAGTTCTTC. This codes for CAPLADRVGNEQFF.

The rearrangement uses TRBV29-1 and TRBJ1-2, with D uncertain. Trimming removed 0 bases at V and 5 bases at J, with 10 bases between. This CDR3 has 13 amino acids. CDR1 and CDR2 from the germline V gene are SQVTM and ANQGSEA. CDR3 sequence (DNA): TGCAGCGTTGAAGATCGGAGGGATTATGGCTACACCTTC. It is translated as CSVEDRRDYGYTF.

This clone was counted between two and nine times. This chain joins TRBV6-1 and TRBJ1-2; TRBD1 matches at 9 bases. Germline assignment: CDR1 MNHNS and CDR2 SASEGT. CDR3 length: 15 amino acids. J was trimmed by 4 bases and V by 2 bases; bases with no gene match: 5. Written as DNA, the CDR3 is TGTGCCAGCAGTGAATTCCCGGGACAGGGCTATGGCTACACCTTC. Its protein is CASSEFPGQGYGYTF.

The CDR3 DNA follows: TGTGCCAGTAGTATCTTACCCCCCGGGACAGATACGCAGTATTTT. It codes for CASSILPPGTDTQYF. The chain couples TRBV19 to TRBJ2-3; D ambiguous. Germline CDR1 is LNHDA and CDR2 is SQIVND (reference sequence). The CDR3 spans 15 residues. The germline V and J ends were trimmed by 3 bases and 3 bases, with 13 bases remaining between them. Full variable domain (remainder filled in from reference TRBV19 and TRBJ2-3): DGGITQSPKYLFRKEGQNVTLSCEQNLNHDAMYWYRQDPGQGLRLIYYSQIVNDFQKGDIAEGYSVSREKKESFPLTVTSAQKNPTAFYLCASSILPPGTDTQYFGPGTRLTVL.

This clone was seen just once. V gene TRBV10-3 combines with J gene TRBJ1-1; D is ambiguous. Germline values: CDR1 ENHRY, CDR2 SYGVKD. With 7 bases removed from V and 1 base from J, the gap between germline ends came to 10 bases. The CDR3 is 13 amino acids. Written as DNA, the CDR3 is TGTGCCATCAACGCACAGAGGAACACTGAAGCTTTCTTT. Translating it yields CAINAQRNTEAFF.

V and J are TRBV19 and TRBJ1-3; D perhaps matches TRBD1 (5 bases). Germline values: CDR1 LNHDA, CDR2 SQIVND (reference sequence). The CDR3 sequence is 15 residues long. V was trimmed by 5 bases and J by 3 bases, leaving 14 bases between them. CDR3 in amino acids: CASSWGWGSGNTIYF. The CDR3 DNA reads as TGTGCCAGTAGTTGGGGCTGGGGCAGTGGAAACACCATATATTTT.

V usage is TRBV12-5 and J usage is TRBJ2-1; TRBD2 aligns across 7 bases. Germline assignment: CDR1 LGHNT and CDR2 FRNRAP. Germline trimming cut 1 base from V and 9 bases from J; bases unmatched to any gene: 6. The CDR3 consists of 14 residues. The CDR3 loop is CASGLAGGASEQFF. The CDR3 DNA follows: TGTGCTAGTGGTTTGGCGGGAGGAGCTAGTGAGCAGTTCTTC. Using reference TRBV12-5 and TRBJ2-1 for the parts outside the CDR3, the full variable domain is DARVTQTPRHKVTEMGQEVTMRCQPILGHNTVFWYRQTMMQGLELLAYFRNRAPLDDSGMPKDRFSAEMPDATLATLKIQPSEPRDSAVYFCASGLAGGASEQFFGPGTRLTVL.

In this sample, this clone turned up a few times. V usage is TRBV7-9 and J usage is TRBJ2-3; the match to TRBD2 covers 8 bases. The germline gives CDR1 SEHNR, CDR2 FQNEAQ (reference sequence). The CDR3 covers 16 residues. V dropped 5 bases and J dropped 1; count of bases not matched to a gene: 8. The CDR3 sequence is CASSPKWREGTDTQYF. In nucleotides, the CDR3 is TGTGCCAGCAGCCCAAAGTGGCGGGAGGGCACAGATACGCAGTATTTT.

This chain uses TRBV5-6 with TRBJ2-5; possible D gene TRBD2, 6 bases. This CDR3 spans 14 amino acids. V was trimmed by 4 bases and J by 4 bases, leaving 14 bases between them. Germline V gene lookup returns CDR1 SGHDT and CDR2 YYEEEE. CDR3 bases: TGTGCCAGCAGCCAGGGACTGACTGGAGAGACCCAGTACTTC. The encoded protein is CASSQGLTGETQYF.

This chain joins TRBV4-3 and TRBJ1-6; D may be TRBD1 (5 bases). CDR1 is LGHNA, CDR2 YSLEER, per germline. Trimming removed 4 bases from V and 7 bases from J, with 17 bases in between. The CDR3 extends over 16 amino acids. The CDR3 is CASSRQFRGDNSPLHF. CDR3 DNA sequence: TGCGCCAGCAGCCGCCAATTTCGGGGGGACAATTCACCCCTCCACTTT.

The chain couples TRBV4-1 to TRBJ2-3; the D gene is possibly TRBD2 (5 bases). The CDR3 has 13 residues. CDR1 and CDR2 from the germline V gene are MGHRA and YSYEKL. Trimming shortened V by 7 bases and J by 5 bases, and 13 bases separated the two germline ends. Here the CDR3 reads CASKVGLGDTQYF. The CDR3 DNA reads TGCGCCAGCAAAGTAGGACTCGGAGATACGCAGTATTTT.

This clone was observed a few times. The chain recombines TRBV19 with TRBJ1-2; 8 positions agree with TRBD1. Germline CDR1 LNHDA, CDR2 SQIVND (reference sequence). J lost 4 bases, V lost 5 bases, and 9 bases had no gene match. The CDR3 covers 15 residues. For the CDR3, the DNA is TGTGCCAGTAGTCTCCCCCGGACAGGGACCTATGGCTACACCTTC. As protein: CASSLPRTGTYGYTF.

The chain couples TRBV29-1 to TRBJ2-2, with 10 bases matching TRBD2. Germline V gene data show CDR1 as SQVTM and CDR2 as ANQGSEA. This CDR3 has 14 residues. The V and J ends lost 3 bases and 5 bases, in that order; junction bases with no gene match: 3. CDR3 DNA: TGCAGCGTTGAGTCTAGCGGGAGTACCGGGGAGCTGTTTTTT. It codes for CSVESSGSTGELFF.

This chain's CDR3 is CASQASGGPYEQYF. The CDR3 nucleotides read TGTGCCAGTCAGGCTAGCGGGGGACCCTACGAGCAGTACTTC. The J gene is TRBJ2-7, the V gene TRBV19; 10 bases line up with TRBD2. Losses at the gene ends were 8 bases for V and 2 bases for J; bases not matched to a gene: 6. This CDR3 has 14 residues. CDR1 is LNHDA and CDR2 is SQIVND in the germline V gene (reference sequence).

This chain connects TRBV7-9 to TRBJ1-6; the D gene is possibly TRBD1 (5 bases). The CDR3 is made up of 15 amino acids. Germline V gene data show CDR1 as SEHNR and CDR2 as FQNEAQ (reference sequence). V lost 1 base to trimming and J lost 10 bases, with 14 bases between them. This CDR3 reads CASSLGVGVGSPLHF. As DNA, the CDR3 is TGTGCCAGCAGCTTAGGGGTAGGGGTCGGGTCACCCCTCCACTTT.

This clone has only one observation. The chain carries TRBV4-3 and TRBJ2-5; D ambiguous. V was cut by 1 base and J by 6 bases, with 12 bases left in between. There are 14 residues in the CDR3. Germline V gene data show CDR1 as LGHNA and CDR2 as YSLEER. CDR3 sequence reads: CASSQGGSLQTQYF. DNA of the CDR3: TGCGCCAGCAGCCAAGGCGGTAGTCTGCAGACCCAGTACTTC.